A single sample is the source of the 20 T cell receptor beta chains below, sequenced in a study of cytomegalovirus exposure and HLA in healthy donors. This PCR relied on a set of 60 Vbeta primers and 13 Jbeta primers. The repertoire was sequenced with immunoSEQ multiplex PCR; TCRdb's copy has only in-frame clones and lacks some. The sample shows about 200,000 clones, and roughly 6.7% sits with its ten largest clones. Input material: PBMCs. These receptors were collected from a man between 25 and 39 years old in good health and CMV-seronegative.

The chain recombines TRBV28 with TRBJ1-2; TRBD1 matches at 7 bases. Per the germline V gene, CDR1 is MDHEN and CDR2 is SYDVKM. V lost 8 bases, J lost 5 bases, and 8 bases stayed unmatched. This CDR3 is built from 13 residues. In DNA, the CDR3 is TGTGCCAGCGCGACCCCAGGGGGGTATGGCTACACCTTC. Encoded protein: CASATPGGYGYTF.

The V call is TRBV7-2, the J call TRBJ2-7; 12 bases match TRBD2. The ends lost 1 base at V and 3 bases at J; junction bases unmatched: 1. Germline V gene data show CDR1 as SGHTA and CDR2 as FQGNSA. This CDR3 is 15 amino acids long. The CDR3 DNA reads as TGTGCCAGCAGCTTAGAACTAGCGGGAGGCTACGAGCAGTACTTC. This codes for CASSLELAGGYEQYF.

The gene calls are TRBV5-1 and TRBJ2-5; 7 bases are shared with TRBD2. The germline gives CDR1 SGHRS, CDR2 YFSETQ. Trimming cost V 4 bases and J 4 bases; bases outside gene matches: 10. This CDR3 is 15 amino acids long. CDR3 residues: CASSRRLASRETQYF. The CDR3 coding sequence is TGCGCCAGCAGCAGACGACTAGCTTCACGAGAGACCCAGTACTTC. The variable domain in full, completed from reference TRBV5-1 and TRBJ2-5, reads KAGVTQTPRYLIKTRGQQVTLSCSPISGHRSVSWYQQTPGQGLQFLFEYFSETQRNKGNFPGRFSGRQFSNSRSEMNVSTLELGDSALYLCASSRRLASRETQYFGPGTRLLVL.

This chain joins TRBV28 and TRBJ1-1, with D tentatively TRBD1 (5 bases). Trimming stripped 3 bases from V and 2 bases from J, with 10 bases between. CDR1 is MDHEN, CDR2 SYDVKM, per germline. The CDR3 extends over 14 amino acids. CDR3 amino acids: CASSFGGVNTEAFF. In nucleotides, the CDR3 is TGTGCCAGCAGTTTTGGAGGGGTAAACACTGAAGCTTTCTTT.

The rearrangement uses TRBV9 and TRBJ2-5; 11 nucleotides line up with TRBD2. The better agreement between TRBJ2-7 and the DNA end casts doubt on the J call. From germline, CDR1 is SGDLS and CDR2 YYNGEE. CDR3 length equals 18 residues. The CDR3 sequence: CASSPPPGLAVLSYEQYF. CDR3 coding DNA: TGTGCCAGCAGCCCGCCCCCGGGACTAGCGGTCCTCTCCTACGAGCAGTACTTC.

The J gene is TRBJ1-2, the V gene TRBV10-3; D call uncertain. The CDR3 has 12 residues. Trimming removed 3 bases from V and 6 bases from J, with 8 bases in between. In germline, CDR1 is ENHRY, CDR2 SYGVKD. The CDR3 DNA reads TGTGCCATCAGTGATAACCGAGATGGCTACACCTTC. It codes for CAISDNRDGYTF.

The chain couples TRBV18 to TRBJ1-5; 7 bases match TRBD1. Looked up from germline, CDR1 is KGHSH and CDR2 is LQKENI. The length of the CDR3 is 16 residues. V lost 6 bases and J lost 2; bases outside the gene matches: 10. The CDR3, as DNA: TGTGCCAGCTCCGGCCTAGGGGGCGGCGGCAATCAGCCCCAGCATTTT. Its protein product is CASSGLGGGGNQPQHF.

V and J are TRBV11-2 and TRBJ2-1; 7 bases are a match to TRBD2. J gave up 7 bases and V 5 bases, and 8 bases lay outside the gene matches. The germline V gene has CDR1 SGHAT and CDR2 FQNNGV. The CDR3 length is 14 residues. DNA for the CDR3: TGTGCCAGCAGCGGACCGGGACTAAGAAATGAGCAGTTCTTC. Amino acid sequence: CASSGPGLRNEQFF.

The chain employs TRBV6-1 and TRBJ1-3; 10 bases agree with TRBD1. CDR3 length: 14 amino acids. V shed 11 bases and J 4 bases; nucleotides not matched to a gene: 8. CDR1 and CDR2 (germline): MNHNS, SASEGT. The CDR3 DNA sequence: TGTGCCTCACGGACAGGGGGTATCGGAAACACCATATATTTT. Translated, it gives CASRTGGIGNTIYF.

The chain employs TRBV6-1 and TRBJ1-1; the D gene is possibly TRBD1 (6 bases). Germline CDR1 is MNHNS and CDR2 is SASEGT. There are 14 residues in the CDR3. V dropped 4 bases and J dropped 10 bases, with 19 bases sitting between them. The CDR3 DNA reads TGTGCCAGCAGTGCACAGGGCCAGGTTGGGGTAGCTTTCTTT. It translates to CASSAQGQVGVAFF.

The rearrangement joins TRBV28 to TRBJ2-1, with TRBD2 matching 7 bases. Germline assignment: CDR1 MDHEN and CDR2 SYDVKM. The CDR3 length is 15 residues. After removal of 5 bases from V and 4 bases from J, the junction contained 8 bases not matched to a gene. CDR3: CASSALADLYNEQFF. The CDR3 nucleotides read TGTGCCAGCAGTGCCCTAGCGGACCTGTACAATGAGCAGTTCTTC.

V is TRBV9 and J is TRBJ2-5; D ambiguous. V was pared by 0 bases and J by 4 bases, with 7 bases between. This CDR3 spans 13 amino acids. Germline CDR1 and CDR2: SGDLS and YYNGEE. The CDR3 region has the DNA TGTGCCAGCAGCGTAGTCCCGGGAGAGACCCAGTACTTC. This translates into CASSVVPGETQYF.

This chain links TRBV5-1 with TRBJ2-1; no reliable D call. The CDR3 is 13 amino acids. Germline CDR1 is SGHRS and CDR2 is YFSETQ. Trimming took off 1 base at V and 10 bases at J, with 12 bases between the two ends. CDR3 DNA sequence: TGCGCCAGCAGCTTGAGTCTTACAACCGAGCAGTTCTTC. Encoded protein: CASSLSLTTEQFF. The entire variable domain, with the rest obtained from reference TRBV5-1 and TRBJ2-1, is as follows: KAGVTQTPRYLIKTRGQQVTLSCSPISGHRSVSWYQQTPGQGLQFLFEYFSETQRNKGNFPGRFSGRQFSNSRSEMNVSTLELGDSALYLCASSLSLTTEQFFGPGTRLTVL.

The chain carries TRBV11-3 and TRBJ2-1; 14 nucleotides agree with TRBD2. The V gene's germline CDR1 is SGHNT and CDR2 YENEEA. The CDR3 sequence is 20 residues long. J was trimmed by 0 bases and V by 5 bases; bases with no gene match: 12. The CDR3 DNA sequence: TGTGCCAGCAGCGCTACCCCGGGACTAGCGGGAGAAGGCTCCTACAATGAGCAGTTCTTC. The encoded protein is CASSATPGLAGEGSYNEQFF.

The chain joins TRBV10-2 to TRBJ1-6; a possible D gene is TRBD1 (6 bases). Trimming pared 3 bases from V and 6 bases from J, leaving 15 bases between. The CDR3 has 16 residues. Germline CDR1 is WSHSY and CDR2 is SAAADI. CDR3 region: CASSEREQGSNSPLHF. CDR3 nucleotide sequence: TGCGCCAGCAGTGAAAGGGAACAGGGCAGTAATTCACCCCTCCACTTT.

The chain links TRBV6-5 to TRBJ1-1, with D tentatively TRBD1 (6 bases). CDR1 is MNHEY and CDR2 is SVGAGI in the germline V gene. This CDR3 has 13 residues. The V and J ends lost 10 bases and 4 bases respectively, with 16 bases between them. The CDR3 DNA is TGTGCCATAGGGGGGGGCCGGGGCACTGAAGCTTTCTTT. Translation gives CAIGGGRGTEAFF.

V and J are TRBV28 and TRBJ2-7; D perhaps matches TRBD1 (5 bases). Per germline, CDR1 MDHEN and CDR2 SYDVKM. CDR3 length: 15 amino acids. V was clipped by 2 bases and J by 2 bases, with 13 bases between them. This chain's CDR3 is CASSLIFQGAYEQYF. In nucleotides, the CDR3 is TGTGCCAGCAGTTTAATCTTCCAGGGCGCCTACGAGCAGTACTTC.

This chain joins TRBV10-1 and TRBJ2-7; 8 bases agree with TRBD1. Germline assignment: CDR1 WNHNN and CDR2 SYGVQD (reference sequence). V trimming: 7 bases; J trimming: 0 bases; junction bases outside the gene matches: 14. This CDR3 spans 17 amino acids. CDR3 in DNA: TGCGCCAGCACCCAAAAGGACAGGGATCGTATCTCCTACGAGCAGTACTTC. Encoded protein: CASTQKDRDRISYEQYF.

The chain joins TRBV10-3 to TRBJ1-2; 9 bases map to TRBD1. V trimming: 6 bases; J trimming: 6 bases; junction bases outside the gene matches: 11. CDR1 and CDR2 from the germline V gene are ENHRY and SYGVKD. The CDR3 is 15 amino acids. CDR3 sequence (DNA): TGTGCCATCAGCCTTGGACAGGGGCTCAATAATGGCTACACCTTC. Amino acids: CAISLGQGLNNGYTF.

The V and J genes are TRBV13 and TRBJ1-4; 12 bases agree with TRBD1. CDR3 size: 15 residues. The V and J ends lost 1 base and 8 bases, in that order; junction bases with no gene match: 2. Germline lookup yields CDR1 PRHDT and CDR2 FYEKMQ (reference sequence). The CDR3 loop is CASSLEGQGAEKLFF. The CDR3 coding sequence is TGTGCCAGCAGCTTAGAGGGACAGGGGGCGGAAAAACTGTTTTTT.